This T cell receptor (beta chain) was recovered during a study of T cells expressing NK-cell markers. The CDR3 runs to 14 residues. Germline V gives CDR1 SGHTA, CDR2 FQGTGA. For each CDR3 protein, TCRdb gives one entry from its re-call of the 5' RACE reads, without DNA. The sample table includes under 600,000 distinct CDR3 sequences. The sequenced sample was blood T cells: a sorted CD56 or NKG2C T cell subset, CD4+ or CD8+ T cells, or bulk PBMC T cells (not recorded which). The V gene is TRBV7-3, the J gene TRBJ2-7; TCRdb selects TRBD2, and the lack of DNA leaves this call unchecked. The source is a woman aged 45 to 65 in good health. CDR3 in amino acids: CASSSQSGASEQYF.